This T cell receptor (beta chain) was obtained from a study of T cells in Graves' hyperthyroidism and ophthalmopathy. Looked up from germline, CDR1 is LNHDA and CDR2 is SQIVND (reference sequence). Trimming cost V 4 bases and J 6 bases; bases outside gene matches: 5. This CDR3 spans 14 amino acids. Newly diagnosed hyperthyroidism, duration under 2 months, in patients aged 18 to 65. Exclusion of a patient resulted from uncontrolled infection, other autoimmune disease, pregnancy or lactation. This clonotype was found many times. RNA transcripts yielded amplified TCR beta CDR3 regions. HTBI primers were employed in a first-round RT-PCR of the TCR CDR3. MiXCR was run by TCRdb on the multiplex PCR reads, yielding one entry per CDR3 protein. The sample contains more than 650,000 distinct CDR3 sequences, about 14% of which appear only once.

The TCR originated in a young woman with Graves' hyperthyroidism. Source material: blood. This sequence joins TRBV19 and TRBJ2-7; 11 bases align to TRBD1. CDR3 residues: CASSTWTGGAEQYF. The CDR3 DNA follows: TGTGCCAGTAGTACATGGACAGGGGGCGCCGAGCAGTACTTC. Filled out from reference TRBV19 and TRBJ2-7, the complete variable domain reads DGGITQSPKYLFRKEGQNVTLSCEQNLNHDAMYWYRQDPGQGLRLIYYSQIVNDFQKGDIAEGYSVSREKKESFPLTVTSAQKNPTAFYLCASSTWTGGAEQYFGPGTRLTVT.